The 21 T cell receptor beta chains given below trace back to one sample, sequenced in a study of cytomegalovirus exposure and HLA in healthy donors. It was with 60 Vbeta and 13 Jbeta primers that the PCR ran. Libraries were prepared by immunoSEQ multiplex PCR; TCRdb keeps only in-frame clonotypes and omits some of them. Of roughly 100,000 clones listed, approximately 71% are singletons. Sample: PBMCs. Source of these receptors: a woman younger than 30 in good health and CMV-seropositive.

The chain couples TRBV9 to TRBJ2-6; TRBD1 matches 7 bases. Germline loops: CDR1 SGDLS, CDR2 YYNGEE. The CDR3 consists of 18 residues. J lost 4 bases, V lost 4 bases, and 14 bases had no gene match. CDR3 bases: TGTGCCAGCAGCTTCACAGGGCTAGGGGGCTCCGGGGCCAACGTCCTGACTTTC. Translating gives CASSFTGLGGSGANVLTF.

In its sample, this clone was seen a few times. This chain links TRBV4-3 with TRBJ2-7, with a tentative D call TRBD1 (5 bases). Trimming stripped 1 base from V and 2 bases from J, with 12 bases between. Germline CDR1 LGHNA, CDR2 YSLEER. There are 15 residues in the CDR3. As DNA, the CDR3 is TGCGCCAGCAGCCAAGGCACCGGACAAGCCTACGAGCAGTACTTC. As protein: CASSQGTGQAYEQYF.

V and J are TRBV7-2 and TRBJ2-1; 11 bases are shared with TRBD2. The CDR3 contains 18 residues. V was clipped by 5 bases and J by 7 bases; unmatched bases: 16. Germline CDR1 and CDR2: SGHTA and FQGNSA. CDR3 amino acids: CASSLEGLLAGVENEQFF. CDR3 bases: TGTGCCAGCAGCCTCGAGGGCCTACTAGCGGGAGTCGAAAATGAGCAGTTCTTC.

V usage is TRBV5-1 and J usage is TRBJ1-2; weak D call: TRBD1 (5 bases). Deletions cut 2 bases from V and 3 bases from J, with 11 bases between. The CDR3 totals 14 residues. CDR1 and CDR2 (germline): SGHRS, YFSETQ. The DNA for the CDR3 is TGCGCCAGCAGCTTCCCTGACAGTGACTATGGCTACACCTTC. It is translated as CASSFPDSDYGYTF.

The chain couples TRBV5-6 to TRBJ2-7; D perhaps matches TRBD2 (6 bases). Germline V gives CDR1 SGHDT, CDR2 YYEEEE. The CDR3 runs to 14 residues. Trimming took off 4 bases at V and 2 bases at J, with 13 bases between the two ends. The CDR3 is CASSPPGLTYEQYF. DNA of the CDR3: TGTGCCAGCAGCCCTCCGGGACTGACCTACGAGCAGTACTTC.

In its sample, this clone was seen once. The chain is built from TRBV21-1 and TRBJ2-5; the D call of TRBD2 is as the table states it, not checked on the DNA. TRBV21-1 is shown as a pseudogene. The CDR3 has 9 residues. The CDR3 nucleotides read TGTGAAAGCAAGGAGACCCAGTACTTC. Translated, it gives CESKETQYF.

The rearrangement links TRBV14 to TRBJ2-2; 9 nucleotides agree with TRBD2. V lost 0 bases, J lost 7 bases, and 6 bases stayed unmatched. CDR1 SGHDN and CDR2 FVKESK come from the germline V gene. The CDR3 sequence is 16 residues long. CDR3 sequence reads: CASSQDSGSFVGELFF. In DNA, the CDR3 is TGTGCCAGCAGCCAAGATAGCGGGAGTTTTGTCGGGGAGCTGTTTTTT.

The chain joins TRBV10-3 to TRBJ2-5; D remains ambiguous. Germline CDR1 and CDR2: ENHRY and SYGVKD. V lost 3 bases, J lost 8 bases, and 10 bases lay in between. This CDR3 comprises 12 residues. CDR3 in amino acids: CAISDTEETQYF. CDR3 in DNA: TGTGCCATCAGTGACACCGAGGAAACCCAGTACTTC.

The genes are TRBV6-6 and TRBJ1-4; D remains unclear. CDR3 length equals 15 residues. Germline V gives CDR1 MNHNY, CDR2 SVGAGI (reference sequence). The V gene lost 2 bases and the J gene lost 2 bases, with 9 bases spanning the gap. The CDR3 sequence: CASSYGGFTNEKLFF. CDR3 in DNA: TGTGCCAGCAGTTACGGAGGGTTTACTAATGAAAAACTGTTTTTT.

The V gene is TRBV6-5, the J gene TRBJ1-1; D may be TRBD1 (6 bases). This CDR3 has 13 amino acids. CDR1 and CDR2 from the germline V gene are MNHEY and SVGAGI. Between the trimmed V and J ends, which lost 4 bases and 5 bases, there was a span of 11 bases. CDR3 DNA: TGTGCCAGCAGTTTCCAGGGGATGACTGAAGCTTTCTTT. Translation: CASSFQGMTEAFF.

This clone was counted between two and nine times. CDR3 protein: CASSLSGTSYEQYF. CDR3 sequence (DNA): TGTGCCAGCAGCTTATCCGGGACTAGTTACGAGCAGTACTTC. This rearrangement joins TRBV13 to TRBJ2-7, with 8 bases fitting TRBD2. CDR3 size: 14 residues. CDR1 is PRHDT and CDR2 is FYEKMQ in the germline V gene (reference sequence). V lost 2 bases and J lost 4; bases outside the gene matches: 4.

The chain has TRBV6-4 and TRBJ2-2, with D possibly matching TRBD1 (6 bases). Germline V lookup: CDR1 MRHNA, CDR2 SNTAGT. The CDR3 covers 16 residues. V was cut by 0 bases and J by 1 base, with 9 bases left in between. The CDR3, as DNA: TGTGCCAGCAGTGACTCTTCCAGGGGGAACACCGGGGAGCTGTTTTTT. This gives the protein CASSDSSRGNTGELFF.

The J gene is TRBJ2-3, the V gene TRBV7-8; TRBD2 might be the D (5 bases). V lost 2 bases and J 4 bases, leaving 19 bases between the germline ends. Germline V gene data show CDR1 as SGHVS and CDR2 as FQNEAQ. The CDR3 is 17 amino acids. In DNA form, the CDR3 reads TGTGCCAGCAGCTTATCCGTTAGCGCGGTTGGGGCAGATACGCAGTATTTT. Translation gives CASSLSVSAVGADTQYF.

This chain links TRBV6-4 with TRBJ2-2, with TRBD2 matching over 11 bases. V dropped 5 bases and J dropped 4; count of bases not matched to a gene: 0. The germline gives CDR1 MRHNA, CDR2 SNTAGT. This CDR3 comprises 14 residues. The CDR3 nucleotides are TGTGCCAGCAGTACTAGCGGGAGCACCGGGGAGCTGTTTTTT. Residues: CASSTSGSTGELFF.

This sequence joins TRBV5-4 and TRBJ1-1; perhaps TRBD1 as D (6 bases). The length of the CDR3 is 14 residues. In germline, CDR1 is SGHNT, CDR2 YYREEE (reference sequence). Trimming removed 6 bases at V and 3 bases at J, with 15 bases between. The CDR3 DNA follows: TGTGCCAGCATGAAGGACAGCGAGGACACTGAAGCTTTCTTT. Its protein is CASMKDSEDTEAFF.

This clone was seen only once. The V call is TRBV11-2, the J call TRBJ1-2; 7 bases agree with TRBD1. Germline CDR1 and CDR2: SGHAT and FQNNGV. J lost 4 bases, V lost 4 bases, and 9 bases had no gene match. This CDR3 is 15 amino acids long. The CDR3 sequence is CASSSYPTGTYGYTF. The CDR3 DNA is TGTGCCAGCAGCTCCTACCCGACAGGGACCTATGGCTACACCTTC.

This rearrangement joins TRBV6-1 to TRBJ2-1; TRBD1 matches at 10 bases. The CDR3 runs 15 residues. V was clipped by 7 bases and J by 2 bases; unmatched bases: 5. CDR1 MNHNS and CDR2 SASEGT come from the germline V gene. CDR3 sequence reads: CASTSTGGAYNEQFF. Written as DNA, the CDR3 is TGTGCCAGCACCTCGACAGGGGGCGCCTACAATGAGCAGTTCTTC.

This chain's CDR3 is CASSPLPGGADGYTF. CDR3 nucleotide sequence: TGCGCCAGCAGCCCCCTCCCTGGGGGGGCAGATGGCTACACCTTC. V is TRBV4-3 and J is TRBJ1-2, with D possibly being TRBD1 (6 bases). The CDR3 sequence is 15 residues long. Germline V gene sequence: CDR1 LGHNA, CDR2 YSLEER. Trimming stripped 4 bases from V and 6 bases from J, with 18 bases between.

The V gene is TRBV6-6, the J gene TRBJ2-2; D is uncertain. The CDR3 is 13 residues long. Per the germline V gene, CDR1 is MNHNY and CDR2 is SVGAGI (reference sequence). V shed 6 bases and J shed 3 bases, with 8 bases lying between them. The CDR3 region is CASSFRDTGELFF. CDR3 DNA sequence: TGTGCCAGCAGCTTCCGTGACACCGGGGAGCTGTTTTTT.

J is TRBJ1-3 and V is TRBV6-5; D gene unclear. The CDR3 has 12 amino acids. The ends were cut back, 5 bases at V and 2 bases at J, with 4 bases in the middle. Germline V gives CDR1 MNHEY, CDR2 SVGAGI. The DNA of the CDR3 is TGTGCCAGCAGTACTACTGGAAACACCATATATTTT. Its protein product is CASSTTGNTIYF.

The table lists this clone with a few counts. This chain joins TRBV10-3 and TRBJ2-7; 8 nucleotides match TRBD1. CDR1 and CDR2 (germline): ENHRY, SYGVKD. The CDR3 is made up of 14 amino acids. The V gene end was trimmed by 4 bases and the J gene end by 5 bases; junction bases not matched to a gene: 7. In nucleotides, the CDR3 is TGTGCCATCAGTGGGACAGGGAATAGGGACGAGCAGTACTTC. It is translated as CAISGTGNRDEQYF.